These T cell receptor beta chains were read from a single sample in a study of T cell responses to AZD1222 COVID-19 vaccine. Assay used: immunoSEQ multiplex PCR; TCRdb lists only in-frame clones, some missing. The sample gives around 99,000 clones, roughly nine tenths of which show up once; about an eighth is in the top ten. The starting material was peripheral blood, obtained on day 0 of AZD1222 vaccination. The receptors were sampled from an adult in good health. The CDR3 runs from the conserved cysteine through the conserved F or W. The D gene is left open where the match is weak.

CDR3 protein: CASSYLGQLNTEAFF
V gene: TRBV7-9
D gene: NA
J gene: TRBJ1-1

CDR3 protein: CAISELGQGGHEQYF
V gene: TRBV10-3
D gene: TRBD1
J gene: TRBJ2-7

CDR3 protein: CASSSIGLIDNSPLHF
V gene: TRBV7-9
D gene: NA
J gene: TRBJ1-6

CDR3 protein: CASSSGQGLEQYF
V gene: TRBV6-5
D gene: TRBD1
J gene: TRBJ2-7

CDR3 protein: CASSTFSGRGGGEQFF
V gene: TRBV19
D gene: TRBD2
J gene: TRBJ2-1

CDR3 protein: CASSSRTGSFGGYTF
V gene: TRBV9
D gene: NA
J gene: TRBJ1-2

CDR3 protein: CSASGSGPRAGSYNSPLHF
V gene: TRBV20-1
D gene: NA
J gene: TRBJ1-6

CDR3 protein: CSASGVRGAEAFF
V gene: TRBV20-1
D gene: NA
J gene: TRBJ1-1

CDR3 protein: CASSRTQGINYGYTF
V gene: TRBV3-1/TRBV3-2
D gene: TRBD1
J gene: TRBJ1-2

CDR3 protein: CASSPSPFTEAFF
V gene: TRBV18
D gene: NA
J gene: TRBJ1-1

CDR3 protein: CASSSGAGGRATNEKLFF
V gene: TRBV19
D gene: TRBD1
J gene: TRBJ1-4

CDR3 protein: CASSLRGSYGYTF
V gene: TRBV14
D gene: NA
J gene: TRBJ1-2